This TCR beta chain was obtained from a study of blood T cell repertoires in COVID-19 (dated by TCRdb to the early 2020s). Turning to the overall study: Samples from collaborators originated in the United States, Italy and Spain and spanned both the acute and convalescent phases of COVID-19. The material from the prospective study consisted of cDNA or gDNA derived from T cells, B-cell-depleted T cells, or PBMCs. The dataset comprised deeply sampled blood TCRbeta repertoires from subjects exposed to, actively infected with, or recovered from COVID-19. The repertoires were released in a freely available public database meant as a resource for research on the immune response to SARS-CoV-2. The samples were drawn from two sources: the first 160 participants of the ongoing ImmuneRACE study, and over 1,000 subjects contributed by 6 global collaborators. A de-identified subject ID, COVID-19 status, age in years and sex were almost always included in the sample metadata. Where HLA class I and class II types were available, the types were taken from metadata supplied by the sample provider, not from assay-based typing. Findings and caveats that apply to the study as a whole: The quantity of clinical and demographic metadata differed by source and by participant and was supplied without curation.

Whole blood was collected in K2EDTA tubes by collaborating institutions according to the institutions' own protocols. For TCRbeta analysis, collaborators shipped samples as frozen whole blood, isolated PBMCs, or DNA extracted from either of those sample types. TCRbeta CDR3 regions were amplified from genomic DNA using the immunoSEQ Assay, a bias-controlled multiplex PCR. The authors' pipeline ran thus. The number of nucleated cells in each sample was estimated from the amplification of reference gene primers within the assay. Sequence reads were collapsed and filtered to measure the absolute abundance of every unique TCRbeta CDR3 rearrangement. Productive Simpson clonality was computed per sample as the square root of Simpson's diversity index over productive rearrangements. In TCRdb, the immuneACCESS table is reduced to in-frame sequences with V and J assigned. These tables do not hold every clone; where another copy was compared, an unresolved V gene accounts for under half, and the others remain unexplained. For V, J and clone size, that table is used; D and trimming come from the DNA. The sample table shows some 170,000 clones, and 60% to 80% are seen once. Around 2.8% of the sample is held by the ten biggest clonotypes.

As concerns this clone: The antigen it recognizes is unknown. Qualities for individual bases were not recorded, and no much larger clone is one base off.

This clonotype was sampled from a man in his 70s with acute or convalescent COVID-19. The sequencing input was peripheral blood.

The DNA sequence follows: TGTGCCAGCAGTGAAGGACAGGGGAGGGTTGAGACCCAGTACTTC. Its translation is CASSEGQGRVETQYF. Here the chain combines TRBV25-1 and TRBJ2-5; 9 bases in between match TRBD1. Including cysteine and phenylalanine, the CDR3 has 15 amino acids. Only CDR3 DNA remains: 45 bases, in frame from the first base. The germline V gene yields MGHDK for CDR1 and SYGVNS for CDR2. The germline V and J ends show losses of 2 bases and 5 bases respectively, and no gene match explains 6 bases of the junction.